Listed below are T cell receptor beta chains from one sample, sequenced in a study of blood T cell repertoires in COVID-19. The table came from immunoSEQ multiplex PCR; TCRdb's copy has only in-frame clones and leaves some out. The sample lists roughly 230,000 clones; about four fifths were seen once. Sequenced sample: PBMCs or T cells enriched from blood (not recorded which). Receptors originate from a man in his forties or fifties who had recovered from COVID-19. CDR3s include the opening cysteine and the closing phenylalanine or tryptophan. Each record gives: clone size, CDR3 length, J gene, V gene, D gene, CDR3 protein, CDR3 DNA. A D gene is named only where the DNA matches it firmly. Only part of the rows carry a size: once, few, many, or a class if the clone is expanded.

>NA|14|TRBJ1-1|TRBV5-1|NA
CASRKAGGNTEAFF
TGCGCCAGCCGTAAAGCCGGAGGGAACACTGAAGCTTTCTTT
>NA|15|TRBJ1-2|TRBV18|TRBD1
CASSPRDRGRHGYTF
TGTGCCAGCTCACCAAGGGACAGGGGAAGGCATGGCTACACCTTC
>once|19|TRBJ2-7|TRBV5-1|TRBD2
CASSVSGLAGWPGSYEQYF
TGCGCCAGCAGCGTCTCGGGACTAGCGGGATGGCCGGGATCCTACGAGCAGTACTTC
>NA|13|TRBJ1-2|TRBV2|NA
CASSESGNYGYTF
TGTGCCAGCAGTGAATCCGGTAATTATGGCTACACCTTC
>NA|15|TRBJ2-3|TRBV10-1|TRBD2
CASSAIAGGTDTQYF
TGCGCCAGCAGTGCCATAGCGGGTGGCACAGATACGCAGTATTTT
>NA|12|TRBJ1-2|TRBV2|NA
CASRDNFYGYTF
TGTGCCAGCCGGGATAATTTCTATGGCTACACCTTC
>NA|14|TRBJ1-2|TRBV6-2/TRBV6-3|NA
CASSLGGPRYGYTF
TGTGCCAGCAGCTTGGGGGGGCCGCGTTACGGCTACACCTTC
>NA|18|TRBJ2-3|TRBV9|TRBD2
CASSVVPPGLAGVDTQYF
TGTGCCAGCAGCGTAGTACCCCCGGGACTAGCGGGGGTAGATACGCAGTATTTT
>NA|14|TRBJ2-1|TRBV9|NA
CASSVGTTFDEQFF
TGTGCCAGCAGCGTCGGGACAACCTTTGATGAGCAGTTCTTC
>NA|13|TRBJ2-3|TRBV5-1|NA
CASRPGSTDTQYF
TGCGCCAGCAGACCAGGGAGCACAGATACGCAGTATTTT
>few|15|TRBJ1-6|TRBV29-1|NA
CSVREGSPANSPLHF
TGCAGCGTCAGGGAGGGTAGCCCTGCGAATTCACCCCTCCACTTT
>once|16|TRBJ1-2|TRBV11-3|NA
CASSRLSGVASVGYTF
TGTGCCAGCAGCCGTCTCTCGGGTGTAGCGTCTGTGGGCTACACCTTC
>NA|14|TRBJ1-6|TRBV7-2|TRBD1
CASSPGQGLIPLHF
TGTGCCAGCAGCCCGGGACAGGGCCTAATTCCCCTCCACTTT